The TCR beta chain under discussion was sequenced for a study of blood T cell repertoires in COVID-19. In the study overall: Samples of COVID-19 (acute and convalescent) were obtained from the United States, Italy and Spain. T cells, B-cell-depleted T cells, or PBMCs supplied cDNA or gDNA.

Authors' analysis steps: How many nucleated cells were present was estimated from reference gene primer amplification. Repertoires were generated with immunoSEQ multiplex PCR, while TCRdb's copy carries only in-frame clones and drops some. Clone size and V and J calls were adopted from that table, with D and trimming inferred from the DNA. There are approximately 280,000 clones in the sample; 80% to 90% occur only once, and approximately 10% lies in the top ten. This CDR3 comprises 15 residues. Germline CDR1 SNHLY, CDR2 FYNNEI. The V gene end was trimmed by 4 bases and the J gene end by 7 bases; junction bases not matched to a gene: 9.

The specimen was peripheral blood. This rearrangement joins TRBV2 to TRBJ2-1; 8 bases are a match to TRBD1. The receptor was isolated from a woman in her 70s with acute or convalescent COVID-19. The DNA for the CDR3 is TGTGCCAGCAGTGGGGCGGACAGGGTTTTGAATGAGCAGTTCTTC. The encoded protein is CASSGADRVLNEQFF.